This record concerns one T cell receptor (beta chain) sequence. Its specificity is not known. This record comes from a study of shared clonotypes between healthy human individuals. About the research overall: CD4 naive and CD4 memory each took three plates per donor, while CD8 naive took two and CD8 memory one.

Methods used by the authors: Junction-only immunoSEQ sequences carried no quality scores, so filtering differed. Data came from immunoSEQ multiplex PCR; TCRdb stores just in-frame clones and leaves some out. V, J and clone size are those of that table, while D and trimming were read from the DNA. The sample has under 850,000 clones; roughly two thirds are singletons. Study-wide results and limits: Only a few donors were included, so the genetic and exposure-history diversity represented was limited. For naive CD4 cells, roughly 4.6% of clonotypes were shared across a handful of donors.

This TCR was sampled from a woman aged 25-40 years in good health. The sequenced sample consisted of memory CD4+ T cells sorted from blood. The subset here: CD45RA-negative fraction.

In nucleotides, the CDR3 is TGTGCCAGCAGCAAGGGACAGGGTAGGGACACTGAAGCTTTCTTT. Translation: CASSKGQGRDTEAFF. V is TRBV7-6 and J is TRBJ1-1, with TRBD1 matching over 9 bases. Germline assignment: CDR1 SGHVS and CDR2 FNYEAQ. This CDR3 comprises 15 residues. Germline trimming cut 5 bases from V and 3 bases from J; bases unmatched to any gene: 7.